A single sample is the source of the 32 T cell receptor beta chains below, sequenced in a study of a mutant IDH1 vaccine in newly diagnosed glioma. The protocol was immunoSEQ multiplex PCR, while the TCRdb copy is restricted to in-frame clones and leaves out a portion. Found here are approximately 80,000 clones, roughly 91% of them singletons; the top ten hold 0.55% to 0.65%. Stated time point: week 5, during vaccination. Doses comprised 300 ug of mutant IDH1 20-mer peptide each, plus topical imiquimod. For these receptors, no antigen is known. The specimen was PBMCs, collected from a glioma patient whose treatment included an IDH1 peptide vaccine. The receptor set was obtained from a woman in her forties or fifties with glioma.

The chain employs TRBV4-1 and TRBJ2-7, with 13 bases lining up with TRBD2. The CDR3 consists of 16 residues. CDR1 is MGHRA and CDR2 is YSYEKL in the germline V gene. V lost 4 bases to trimming and J lost 2 bases; unmatched junction nucleotides: 5. CDR3 nucleotides: TGCGCCAGCAGCCGCCTTGGGACTAGCGGGACCTACGAGCAGTACTTC. This encodes CASSRLGTSGTYEQYF.

This chain links TRBV5-1 with TRBJ1-1; maybe TRBD1 (6 bases). The germline V and J ends were trimmed by 1 base and 5 bases, with 15 bases remaining between them. The CDR3 length is 15 residues. Germline CDR1 reads SGHRS; CDR2 reads YFSETQ. The CDR3 DNA is TGCGCCAGCAGCTTGATGGGGGGCCCGGAGACTGAAGCTTTCTTT. It translates to CASSLMGGPETEAFF.

This sequence joins TRBV7-2 and TRBJ1-2; unclear D gene. This CDR3 contains 11 residues. Germline V gene data show CDR1 as SGHTA and CDR2 as FQGNSA. Between the trimmed V and J ends, which lost 5 bases and 1 base, there was a span of 2 bases. CDR3 nucleotides: TGTGCCAGCAGCCTTAACTATGGCTACACCTTC. Translation gives CASSLNYGYTF. Combining the CDR3 with reference TRBV7-2 and TRBJ1-2 gives the whole variable domain GAGVSQSPSNKVTEKGKDVELRCDPISGHTALYWYRQSLGQGLEFLIYFQGNSAPDKSGLPSDRFSAERTGGSVSTLTIQRTQQEDSAVYLCASSLNYGYTFGSGTRLTVV.

This clone was found once. The gene calls are TRBV14 and TRBJ2-1, with D perhaps TRBD2 (6 bases). With 1 base removed from V and 2 bases from J, the gap between germline ends came to 12 bases. CDR3 length: 16 residues. Germline CDR1 reads SGHDN; CDR2 reads FVKESK. The CDR3 protein is CASSQGSGVPYNEQFF. CDR3 in DNA: TGTGCCAGCAGCCAAGGGTCGGGAGTCCCCTACAATGAGCAGTTCTTC.

CDR3 protein: CASSLMIPNYGYTF. CDR3 in DNA: TGCGCCAGCAGCTTGATGATACCTAACTATGGCTACACCTTC. The chain is built from TRBV5-1 and TRBJ1-2, with D uncertain. The V gene's germline CDR1 is SGHRS and CDR2 YFSETQ. The CDR3 consists of 14 residues. Trimming removed 1 base from V and 0 bases from J, with 7 bases in between.

The rearrangement links TRBV18 to TRBJ2-1; the D gene is possibly TRBD2 (6 bases). The CDR3 is 15 residues long. Trimming took 0 bases from V and 7 from J, leaving 13 bases between them. Germline loops: CDR1 KGHSH, CDR2 LQKENI. The CDR3 DNA reads TGTGCCAGCTCACCACCCGGGAGCTTAGGGAATGAGCAGTTCTTC. Encoded protein: CASSPPGSLGNEQFF. Combining the CDR3 with reference TRBV18 and TRBJ2-1 gives the whole variable domain NAGVMQNPRHLVRRRGQEARLRCSPMKGHSHVYWYRQLPEEGLKFMVYLQKENIIDESGMPKERFSAEFPKEGPSILRIQQVVRGDSAAYFCASSPPGSLGNEQFFGPGTRLTVL.

V and J are TRBV7-3 and TRBJ1-1; D is ambiguous. The CDR3 is 14 residues long. Trimming removed 5 bases from V and 1 base from J, with 11 bases in between. Germline CDR1 reads SGHTA; CDR2 reads FQGTGA. The CDR3 loop is CASSHGGQNTEAFF. DNA for the CDR3: TGTGCCAGCAGCCACGGCGGTCAGAACACTGAAGCTTTCTTT.

The CDR3 DNA follows: TGTGCCAGCAGCGCTAGCTTCTCGTTGCGGGAGTCCTACGAGCAGTACTTC. Encoded protein: CASSASFSLRESYEQYF. The V and J genes are TRBV9 and TRBJ2-7; 7 bases match TRBD2. Germline values: CDR1 SGDLS, CDR2 YYNGEE. The CDR3 consists of 17 residues. Trimming at V came to 3 bases and at J to 1 base, leaving 13 bases not matched to a gene.

The chain has TRBV10-3 and TRBJ2-1; 15 nucleotides align to TRBD2. Germline V lookup: CDR1 ENHRY, CDR2 SYGVKD. The CDR3 runs to 16 residues. V shed 9 bases and J 2 bases; nucleotides not matched to a gene: 5. This CDR3 reads CAIGTSGRRTYNEQFF. CDR3 bases: TGTGCCATTGGGACTAGCGGGAGGAGAACCTACAATGAGCAGTTCTTC.

The chain joins TRBV19 to TRBJ2-4; no clear D. CDR1 is LNHDA and CDR2 is SQIVND in the germline V gene (reference sequence). This CDR3 is 13 amino acids long. V lost 6 bases and J lost 0, with 6 bases in between. CDR3 region: CASSVGAKNIQYF. CDR3 nucleotide sequence: TGTGCCAGTAGCGTTGGAGCCAAAAACATTCAGTACTTC.

The chain's CDR3 is CASSPPSRYNEQFF. The CDR3 DNA follows: TGTGCCAGCTCACCACCTTCACGATACAATGAGCAGTTCTTC. V gene TRBV18 combines with J gene TRBJ2-1; D remains ambiguous. CDR1 KGHSH and CDR2 LQKENI come from the germline V gene. CDR3 length equals 14 residues. The V gene lost 0 bases and the J gene lost 4 bases, with 7 bases spanning the gap.

V and J are TRBV7-6 and TRBJ1-2, with a possible D match to TRBD1 (6 bases). V was trimmed by 4 bases and J by 2 bases, leaving 17 bases between them. Germline values: CDR1 SGHVS, CDR2 FNYEAQ. This CDR3 is built from 16 residues. DNA for the CDR3: TGTGCCAGCAGCTCGTTGACCGGGACACCCAACTATGGCTACACCTTC. Residues: CASSSLTGTPNYGYTF.

The V and J genes are TRBV6-4 and TRBJ2-5; D not certain. The CDR3 is 13 residues long. The V gene's germline CDR1 is MRHNA and CDR2 SNTAGT. Trimming removed 2 bases at V and 0 bases at J, with 4 bases between. CDR3 in DNA: TGTGCCAGCAGTGACACGGACCAAGAGACCCAGTACTTC. Translation: CASSDTDQETQYF.

V usage is TRBV4-2 and J usage is TRBJ2-7; possible D gene TRBD1, 6 bases. The germline CDR1 and CDR2 sequences are LGHNA and YNFKEQ. CDR3 size: 16 residues. V shed 1 base and J shed 0 bases, with 13 bases lying between them. Here the CDR3 DNA reads TGTGCCAGCAGCCAAGGGGACACTCAACACTCCTACGAGCAGTACTTC. Translated: CASSQGDTQHSYEQYF.

The chain combines TRBV12-2 with TRBJ2-1. TRBV12-2 is an annotated pseudogene. The CDR3 loop spans 15 amino acids. In DNA, the CDR3 is TGTGCAAGTCGCTTAGAACCGCGTGGGGACAATGAGCAGTTCTTC. Translation: CASRLEPRGDNEQFF.

The chain carries TRBV5-1 and TRBJ2-7; D gene ambiguous. V shed 3 bases and J shed 1 base, with 14 bases lying between them. The CDR3 contains 15 residues. Germline-derived CDR1 and CDR2 are SGHRS and YFSETQ. The CDR3 bases are TGCGCCAGCAGCTCCTTCGACCCACTGTCCTACGAGCAGTACTTC. Translation gives CASSSFDPLSYEQYF.

The chain links TRBV5-5 to TRBJ1-2; no clear D. Germline CDR1 SGHKS, CDR2 YYEKEE (reference sequence). The CDR3 loop spans 12 amino acids. Trimming pared 4 bases from V and 8 bases from J, leaving 12 bases between. The CDR3 spells CASSPSSRGYTF. The CDR3 region has the DNA TGTGCCAGCAGCCCCTCATCGCGGGGCTACACCTTC.

On this clone itself: This sample includes further DNA sequences coding for the same CDR3. V is TRBV5-1 and J is TRBJ2-3; D remains ambiguous. The length of the CDR3 is 13 residues. V was clipped by 2 bases and J by 4 bases, with 8 bases between them. In germline, CDR1 is SGHRS, CDR2 YFSETQ. CDR3 bases: TGCGCCAGCAGCTTACAAGCGCCAGATACGCAGTATTTT. Amino acid sequence: CASSLQAPDTQYF.

This clone has just one count. The chain recombines TRBV7-8 with TRBJ2-1, with 9 bases that match TRBD2. Germline assignment: CDR1 SGHVS and CDR2 FQNEAQ. After removal of 0 bases from V and 4 bases from J, the junction contained 10 bases not matched to a gene. The CDR3 has 18 residues. The CDR3 DNA follows: TGTGCCAGCAGCTTAGCCGGGCCTACGACTAGCGGTTACAATGAGCAGTTCTTC. Translated, it gives CASSLAGPTTSGYNEQFF.

The rearrangement joins TRBV4-1 to TRBJ2-7, with TRBD2 identical over 10 bases. V lost 0 bases and J lost 6; bases outside the gene matches: 11. The CDR3 has 17 amino acids. CDR1 MGHRA and CDR2 YSYEKL come from the germline V gene. CDR3 in DNA: TGCGCCAGCAGCCAAGACTCGCTAGCGGGAGTCCTGCCCGAGCAGTACTTC. Translating gives CASSQDSLAGVLPEQYF.

The chain has TRBV7-9 and TRBJ1-1; possible D gene TRBD1, 5 bases. The CDR3 is made up of 15 amino acids. Germline CDR1 is SEHNR and CDR2 is FQNEAQ (reference sequence). The V end lost 2 bases, the J end lost 2 bases, and 12 bases lay between the germline ends. The CDR3 protein is CASSLWGSGNTEAFF. Written as DNA, the CDR3 is TGTGCCAGCAGCTTATGGGGCAGCGGAAACACTGAAGCTTTCTTT.

This clone has a single count. The junction shows a germline mismatch at one end, possibly a read error. The V and J genes are TRBV7-8 and TRBJ2-2; 7 bases match TRBD2. CDR3 length: 15 residues. The germline gives CDR1 SGHVS, CDR2 FQNEAQ. Here the CDR3 DNA reads TGTGCCAGCAGCTTCTCACTAGCGAATACCGGGGAGCTGTTTTTT. Translation: CASSFSLANTGELFF.

This clone appeared once. The V gene is TRBV6-1, the J gene TRBJ1-4; a possible D gene is TRBD1 (6 bases). The CDR3 is 15 amino acids. The V gene lost 7 bases and the J gene lost 6 bases, with 18 bases spanning the gap. The germline CDR1 and CDR2 sequences are MNHNS and SASEGT. The CDR3 nucleotides read TGTGCCAGCACCCAAGGGGGGGTATGGTATGAAAAACTGTTTTTT. This sequence encodes CASTQGGVWYEKLFF.

This clone has just one count. The V call is TRBV11-2, the J call TRBJ2-7; 9 nucleotides line up with TRBD2. This CDR3 spans 15 amino acids. The V and J ends lost 5 bases and 3 bases, in that order; junction bases with no gene match: 8. Germline assignment: CDR1 SGHAT and CDR2 FQNNGV. The DNA for the CDR3 is TGTGCCAGCAGCCAAACTAGCGGGCGTTTCTACGAGCAGTACTTC. It codes for CASSQTSGRFYEQYF.

The chain combines TRBV4-1 with TRBJ2-1, with 10 bases fitting TRBD2. CDR1 and CDR2 (germline): MGHRA, YSYEKL. The CDR3 contains 15 residues. The J segment lost 8 bases and the V segment lost 2 bases, leaving 6 bases of the junction unmatched. CDR3 bases: TGCGCCAGCAGCCAAACCCTAGCGGGAGTGTATGAGCAGTTCTTC. Encoded protein: CASSQTLAGVYEQFF.

The V gene is TRBV4-1, the J gene TRBJ2-7, with D perhaps matching TRBD1 (6 bases). Germline V gives CDR1 MGHRA, CDR2 YSYEKL. V lost 3 bases and J lost 1, with 7 bases in between. The CDR3 extends over 13 amino acids. The CDR3 nucleotides read TGCGCCAGCAGCCAGGACAGATCCTACGAGCAGTACTTC. It encodes CASSQDRSYEQYF.

V and J are TRBV7-3 and TRBJ2-5, with 13 bases identical to TRBD2. The CDR3 runs to 15 residues. Germline V CDR1 and CDR2: SGHTA, FQGTGA. The J segment lost 3 bases and the V segment lost 4 bases, leaving 2 bases of the junction unmatched. The CDR3 loop reads CASSSGLAGEETQYF. In nucleotides, the CDR3 is TGTGCCAGCAGCTCCGGACTAGCGGGAGAAGAGACCCAGTACTTC.

This rearrangement joins TRBV12-5 to TRBJ2-7; D uncertain. CDR3 size: 15 residues. Germline lookup yields CDR1 LGHNT and CDR2 FRNRAP. The V gene lost 1 base and the J gene lost 0 bases, with 10 bases spanning the gap. CDR3 sequence (DNA): TGTGCTAGTGGTTTGGGGGGAATTCGCTCCTACGAGCAGTACTTC. Its protein product is CASGLGGIRSYEQYF.

This clone came up once. The rearrangement joins TRBV5-1 to TRBJ1-5; D is perhaps TRBD1 (5 bases). The CDR3 spans 18 residues. V was trimmed by 4 bases and J by 0 bases, leaving 20 bases between them. The V gene's germline CDR1 is SGHRS and CDR2 YFSETQ. CDR3 sequence: CASSLYPRAGYSNQPQHF. The CDR3 nucleotides are TGCGCCAGCAGCCTGTACCCGCGGGCAGGGTATAGCAATCAGCCCCAGCATTTT.

The CDR3 loop reads CASSLIAGKYNEQFF. The CDR3, as DNA: TGTGCCAGCAGCTTAATTGCAGGGAAATACAATGAGCAGTTCTTC. J is TRBJ2-1 and V is TRBV7-3; a possible D gene is TRBD1 (5 bases). The CDR3 length is 15 residues. Germline CDR1 is SGHTA and CDR2 is FQGTGA. Deletions cut 1 base from V and 4 bases from J, with 11 bases between.

This clone was recorded once. V and J are TRBV5-1 and TRBJ2-3; a possible D gene is TRBD1 (5 bases). Germline V gene sequence: CDR1 SGHRS, CDR2 YFSETQ. Trimming removed 4 bases from V and 2 bases from J, with 17 bases in between. This CDR3 region has 16 residues. This CDR3 is CASSTGLWGSTDTQYF. As DNA, the CDR3 is TGCGCCAGCAGCACCGGGCTCTGGGGCTCCACAGATACGCAGTATTTT.

CDR3 nucleotides: TGTGCTAGTGGTTTCAGTCTAGCGGGAGGTGGCAAAAACATTCAGTACTTC. Translation gives CASGFSLAGGGKNIQYF. The chain combines TRBV12-5 with TRBJ2-4, with TRBD2 matching over 11 bases. V trimming: 3 bases; J trimming: 3 bases; junction bases outside the gene matches: 7. Germline CDR1 reads LGHNT; CDR2 reads FRNRAP. The CDR3 has 17 amino acids.